This TCR beta chain was retrieved from a study of stem cell transplantation in POMP-related autoinflammatory disease. Study in general: Hypothesis: faulty thymoproteasomes impair CD8+ T-cell selection, skewing TRB repertoires. Whole-study findings and limits: In patients with PRAID, every analyzed T-cell subset tended to show lower diversity and higher clonality. Patients with PRAID showed a restricted number of unique TRB V-J gene pairings.

TCRdb keeps only in-frame clones here, not all; method: immunoSEQ multiplex PCR. The data hold some 30,000 clones, with 70% to 90% observed a single time. Notes on this clone: The antigen remains unidentified.

The sequences come from CD4+ T cells from PBMCs, collected before stem cell transplantation. This receptor was taken from a human donor with POMP-related autoinflammation and immune dysregulation (PRAID).

CDR3 in DNA: TGTGCCAGCAGCTTTGGGCTGTGGACTAGCGGGGGGCCCTACGAGCAGTACTTC. As protein: CASSFGLWTSGGPYEQYF. The chain joins TRBV11-2 to TRBJ2-7; 14 nucleotides match TRBD2. The CDR3 is 18 amino acids. The trim removed 3 bases at V and 2 bases at J, leaving 9 bases unmatched. CDR1 is SGHAT, CDR2 FQNNGV, per germline.